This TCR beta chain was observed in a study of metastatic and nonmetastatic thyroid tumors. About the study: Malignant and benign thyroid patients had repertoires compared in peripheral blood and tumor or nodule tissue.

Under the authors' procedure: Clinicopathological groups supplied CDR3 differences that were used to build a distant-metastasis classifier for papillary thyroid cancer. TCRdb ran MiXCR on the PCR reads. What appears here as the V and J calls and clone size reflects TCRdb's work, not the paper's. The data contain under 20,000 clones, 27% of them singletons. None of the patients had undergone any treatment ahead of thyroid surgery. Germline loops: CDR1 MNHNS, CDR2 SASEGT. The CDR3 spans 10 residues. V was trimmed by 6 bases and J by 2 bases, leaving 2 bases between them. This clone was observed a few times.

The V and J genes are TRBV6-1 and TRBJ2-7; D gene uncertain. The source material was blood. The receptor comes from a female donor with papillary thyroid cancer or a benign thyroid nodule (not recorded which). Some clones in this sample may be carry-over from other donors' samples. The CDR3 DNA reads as TGTGCCAGCAGGGCCTACGAGCAGTACTTC. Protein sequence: CASRAYEQYF.